This is a list of T cell receptor beta chains from one sample in a study of spatial heterogeneity in lung cancer. MiXCR, run by TCRdb on the 5' RACE reads, gives a single entry per CDR3 protein. The sample carries around 32,000 distinct CDR3 sequences, about 9.4% recorded once. The sample in question was PBMCs, obtained at follow-up. Source of these receptors: a female donor with early-stage non-small cell lung cancer. CDR3s include the opening cysteine and the closing phenylalanine or tryptophan. The D gene is left open where the match is weak. Clone size is stated in some rows and not others, as once, few, many or a class when expanded.

D gene: .; clone size: .; V gene: TRBV7-3; J gene: TRBJ2-3; CDR3 protein: CASSSSGASTDTQYF; CDR3 DNA: TGTGCCAGCAGCTCCTCGGGGGCCAGCACAGATACGCAGTATTTT
D gene: .; clone size: few; V gene: TRBV5-5; J gene: TRBJ1-3; CDR3 protein: CASSLLGIAGNTIYF; CDR3 DNA: TGTGCCAGCAGCTTATTGGGAATCGCTGGAAACACCATATATTTT
D gene: .; clone size: few; V gene: TRBV5-5; J gene: TRBJ2-3; CDR3 protein: CASSLGGVTDMQYF; CDR3 DNA: TGTGCCAGCAGCTTGGGCGGGGTGACAGATATGCAGTATTTT
D gene: .; clone size: many; V gene: TRBV12-3/TRBV12-4; J gene: TRBJ2-1; CDR3 protein: CASSSLAPSSYNEQFF; CDR3 DNA: TGTGCCAGCAGTTCTCTCGCCCCGAGCTCCTACAATGAGCAGTTCTTC
D gene: .; clone size: few; V gene: TRBV6-2/TRBV6-3; J gene: TRBJ1-2; CDR3 protein: CASSYGEGYGYTF; CDR3 DNA: TGTGCCAGCAGTTACGGGGAGGGCTATGGCTACACCTTC
D gene: .; clone size: many; V gene: TRBV29-1; J gene: TRBJ2-2; CDR3 protein: CSVEELTGELFF; CDR3 DNA: TGCAGCGTTGAGGAGCTCACCGGGGAGCTGTTTTTT
D gene: .; clone size: .; V gene: TRBV7-2; J gene: TRBJ2-7; CDR3 protein: CASSSVGTLYEQYF; CDR3 DNA: TGTGCCAGCAGCTCGGTCGGGACACTCTACGAGCAGTACTTC
D gene: .; clone size: many; V gene: TRBV5-1; J gene: TRBJ2-3; CDR3 protein: CASIPDGTDTQYF; CDR3 DNA: TGCGCCAGCATCCCGGACGGAACAGATACGCAGTATTTT
D gene: TRBD1; clone size: few; V gene: TRBV11-2; J gene: TRBJ2-7; CDR3 protein: CASSPRDSVYEQYF; CDR3 DNA: TGTGCCAGCAGCCCCCGGGACAGCGTATACGAGCAGTACTTC
D gene: .; clone size: many; V gene: TRBV7-2; J gene: TRBJ2-5; CDR3 protein: CASSRQTASQETQYF; CDR3 DNA: TGTGCCAGCAGCCGCCAGACAGCCTCCCAAGAGACCCAGTACTTC
D gene: .; clone size: many; V gene: TRBV12-3/TRBV12-4; J gene: TRBJ2-7; CDR3 protein: CASSRGQAGDEQYF; CDR3 DNA: TGTGCCAGCAGTCGGGGGCAGGCTGGCGACGAGCAGTACTTC
D gene: .; clone size: .; V gene: TRBV20-1; J gene: TRBJ2-1; CDR3 protein: CSAIDSNTYNEQFF; CDR3 DNA: TGCAGTGCTATTGACAGCAATACCTACAATGAGCAGTTCTTC
D gene: TRBD1; clone size: few; V gene: TRBV5-1; J gene: TRBJ2-3; CDR3 protein: CASRLPGQGASSTDTQYF; CDR3 DNA: TGCGCCAGCAGATTGCCGGGACAGGGAGCCTCTAGCACAGATACGCAGTATTTT
D gene: TRBD2; clone size: many; V gene: TRBV5-1; J gene: TRBJ2-7; CDR3 protein: CASSLETSGSYEQYF; CDR3 DNA: TGCGCCAGCAGCTTGGAGACTAGCGGTTCCTACGAGCAGTACTTC
D gene: TRBD1; clone size: few; V gene: TRBV12-3/TRBV12-4; J gene: TRBJ1-1; CDR3 protein: CASRLRTGADTEAFF; CDR3 DNA: TGTGCCAGCAGACTAAGGACAGGGGCGGACACTGAAGCTTTCTTT
D gene: TRBD2; clone size: .; V gene: TRBV20-1; J gene: TRBJ2-3; CDR3 protein: CSAFSGGFNTDTQYF; CDR3 DNA: TGCAGTGCTTTTAGCGGGGGGTTTAACACAGATACGCAGTATTTT
D gene: TRBD1; clone size: .; V gene: TRBV29-1; J gene: TRBJ2-7; CDR3 protein: CSGGQGNEQYF; CDR3 DNA: TGCAGCGGTGGACAGGGCAACGAGCAGTACTTC
D gene: TRBD1; clone size: few; V gene: TRBV20-1; J gene: TRBJ1-3; CDR3 protein: CSARDLRQGTGNTIYF; CDR3 DNA: TGCAGTGCTAGAGATCTTAGACAGGGGACTGGAAACACCATATATTTT
D gene: TRBD1; clone size: many; V gene: TRBV3-1; J gene: TRBJ2-7; CDR3 protein: CASSQGTGASYEQYF; CDR3 DNA: TGTGCCAGCAGCCAAGGTACAGGGGCCTCCTACGAGCAGTACTTC
D gene: TRBD1; clone size: many; V gene: TRBV29-1; J gene: TRBJ1-5; CDR3 protein: CSVTETIGQGSNQPQHF; CDR3 DNA: TGCAGCGTTACCGAAACAATTGGACAGGGTAGCAATCAGCCCCAGCATTTT
D gene: .; clone size: few; V gene: TRBV28; J gene: TRBJ2-5; CDR3 protein: CASTHDSEETQYF; CDR3 DNA: TGTGCCAGCACCCATGACAGTGAAGAGACCCAGTACTTC
D gene: TRBD1; clone size: many; V gene: TRBV29-1; J gene: TRBJ2-2; CDR3 protein: CSVETGPGELFF; CDR3 DNA: TGCAGCGTCGAGACAGGGCCCGGGGAGCTGTTTTTT
D gene: .; clone size: few; V gene: TRBV6-2/TRBV6-3; J gene: TRBJ2-2; CDR3 protein: CASSYHSTGELFF; CDR3 DNA: TGTGCCAGCAGTTACCACTCCACCGGGGAGCTGTTTTTT
D gene: .; clone size: .; V gene: TRBV5-1; J gene: TRBJ1-2; CDR3 protein: CASSPGQTSWGYTF; CDR3 DNA: TGCGCCAGCAGCCCCGGACAGACCTCCTGGGGCTACACCTTC
D gene: TRBD2; clone size: .; V gene: TRBV7-9; J gene: TRBJ2-5; CDR3 protein: CASSHGTSGGPGETQYF; CDR3 DNA: TGTGCCAGCAGCCACGGCACTAGCGGGGGCCCGGGGGAGACCCAGTACTTC
D gene: .; clone size: .; V gene: TRBV20-1; J gene: TRBJ2-3; CDR3 protein: CSASTGPHTDTQYF; CDR3 DNA: TGCAGTGCTAGCACCGGGCCACACACAGATACGCAGTATTTT
D gene: .; clone size: .; V gene: TRBV6-5; J gene: TRBJ1-1; CDR3 protein: CASSYSGTAGEAFF; CDR3 DNA: TGTGCCAGCAGTTACTCGGGGACGGCGGGTGAAGCTTTCTTT
D gene: TRBD2; clone size: few; V gene: TRBV28; J gene: TRBJ2-3; CDR3 protein: CASSKSGGAEDTQYF; CDR3 DNA: TGTGCCAGCAGTAAAAGCGGGGGGGCCGAGGATACGCAGTATTTT
D gene: TRBD2; clone size: few; V gene: TRBV29-1; J gene: TRBJ2-7; CDR3 protein: CSVEDWAGVSYEQYF; CDR3 DNA: TGCAGCGTTGAAGACTGGGCGGGGGTCTCCTACGAGCAGTACTTC